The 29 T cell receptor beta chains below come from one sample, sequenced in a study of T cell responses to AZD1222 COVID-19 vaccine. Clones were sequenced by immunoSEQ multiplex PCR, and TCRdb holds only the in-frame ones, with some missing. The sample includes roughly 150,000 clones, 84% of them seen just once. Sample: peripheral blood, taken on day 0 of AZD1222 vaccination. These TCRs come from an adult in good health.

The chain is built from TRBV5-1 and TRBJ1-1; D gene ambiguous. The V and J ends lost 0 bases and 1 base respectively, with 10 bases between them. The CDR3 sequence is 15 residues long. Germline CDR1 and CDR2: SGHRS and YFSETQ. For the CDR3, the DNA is TGCGCCAGCAGCTTGGCAGCAGCATCGAACACTGAAGCTTTCTTT. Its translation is CASSLAAASNTEAFF.

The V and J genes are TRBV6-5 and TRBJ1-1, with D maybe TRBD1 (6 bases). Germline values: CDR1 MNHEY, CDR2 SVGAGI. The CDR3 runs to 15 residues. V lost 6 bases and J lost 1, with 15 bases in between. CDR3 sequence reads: CASRVKDRRNTEAFF. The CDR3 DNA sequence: TGTGCCAGCAGAGTGAAAGACAGGCGGAACACTGAAGCTTTCTTT.

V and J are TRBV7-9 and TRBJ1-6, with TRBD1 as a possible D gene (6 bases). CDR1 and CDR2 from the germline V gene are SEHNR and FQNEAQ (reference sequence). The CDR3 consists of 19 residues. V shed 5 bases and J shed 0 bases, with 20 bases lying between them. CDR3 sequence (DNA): TGTGCCAGCAGCCGACAAGTCCAGGGGCCGAGCTCCTATAATTCACCCCTCCACTTT. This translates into CASSRQVQGPSSYNSPLHF.

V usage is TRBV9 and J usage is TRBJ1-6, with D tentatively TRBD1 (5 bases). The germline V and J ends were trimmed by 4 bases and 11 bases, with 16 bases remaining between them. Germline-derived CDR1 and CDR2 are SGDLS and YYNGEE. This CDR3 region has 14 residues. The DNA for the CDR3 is TGTGCCAGCAGCCTCAGGGAAGGTGGTACACCCCTCCACTTT. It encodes CASSLREGGTPLHF.

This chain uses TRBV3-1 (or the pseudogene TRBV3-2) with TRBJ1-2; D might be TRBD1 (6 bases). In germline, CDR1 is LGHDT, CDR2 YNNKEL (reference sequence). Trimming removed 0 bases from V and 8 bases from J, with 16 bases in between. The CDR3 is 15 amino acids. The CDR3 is CASSQDQRGARGYTF. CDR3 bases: TGTGCCAGCAGCCAAGATCAGAGGGGGGCGCGGGGCTACACCTTC.

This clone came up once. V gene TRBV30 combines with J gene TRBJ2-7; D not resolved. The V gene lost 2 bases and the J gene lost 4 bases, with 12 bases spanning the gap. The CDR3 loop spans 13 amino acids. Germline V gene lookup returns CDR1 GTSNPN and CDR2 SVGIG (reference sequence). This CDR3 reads CAWSKGLEYEQYF. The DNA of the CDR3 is TGTGCCTGGAGTAAAGGGTTGGAATACGAGCAGTACTTC.

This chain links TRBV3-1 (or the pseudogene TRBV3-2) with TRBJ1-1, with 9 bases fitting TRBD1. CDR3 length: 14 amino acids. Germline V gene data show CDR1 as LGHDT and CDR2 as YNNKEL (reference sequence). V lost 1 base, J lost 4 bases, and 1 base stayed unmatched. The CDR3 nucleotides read TGTGCCAGCAGCCAAGGGGGACAGGGCACTGAAGCTTTCTTT. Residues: CASSQGGQGTEAFF.

For the CDR3, the DNA is TGTGCCAGCAGCTTGGACAGGGGCCGACCGAACACCGGGGAGCTGTTTTTT. Amino acids: CASSLDRGRPNTGELFF. The chain combines TRBV5-4 with TRBJ2-2; 7 nucleotides match TRBD1. J gave up 0 bases and V 0 bases, and 5 bases lay outside the gene matches. The germline V gene encodes CDR1 SGHNT and CDR2 YYREEE (reference sequence). There are 17 residues in the CDR3.

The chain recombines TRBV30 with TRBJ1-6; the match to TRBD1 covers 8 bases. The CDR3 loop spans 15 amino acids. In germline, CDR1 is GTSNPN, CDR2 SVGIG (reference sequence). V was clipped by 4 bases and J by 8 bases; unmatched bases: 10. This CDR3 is CAWTDGRTGYSPLHF. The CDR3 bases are TGTGCCTGGACAGATGGCCGGACAGGGTATTCACCCCTCCACTTT.

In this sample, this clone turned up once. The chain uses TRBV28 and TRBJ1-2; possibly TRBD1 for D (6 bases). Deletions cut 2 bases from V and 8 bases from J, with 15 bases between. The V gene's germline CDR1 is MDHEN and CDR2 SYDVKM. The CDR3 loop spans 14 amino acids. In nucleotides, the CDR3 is TGTGCCAGCAGTTTAAACACAGGGAAGGTCGGCTACACCTTC. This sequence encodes CASSLNTGKVGYTF.

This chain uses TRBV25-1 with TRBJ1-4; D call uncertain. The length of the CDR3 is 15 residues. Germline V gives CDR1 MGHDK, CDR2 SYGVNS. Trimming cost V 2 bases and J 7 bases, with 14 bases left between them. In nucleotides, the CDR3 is TGTGCCAGCAGTGAAGAGAGGGTGTCGATTGAAAAACTGTTTTTT. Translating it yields CASSEERVSIEKLFF.

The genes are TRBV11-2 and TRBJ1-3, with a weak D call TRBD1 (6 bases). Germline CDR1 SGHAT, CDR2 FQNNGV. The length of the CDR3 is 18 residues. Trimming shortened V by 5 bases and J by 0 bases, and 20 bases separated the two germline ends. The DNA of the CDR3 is TGTGCCAGCAGCGTCCGGGACACAGCGTCCAGCTCTGGAAACACCATATATTTT. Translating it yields CASSVRDTASSSGNTIYF.

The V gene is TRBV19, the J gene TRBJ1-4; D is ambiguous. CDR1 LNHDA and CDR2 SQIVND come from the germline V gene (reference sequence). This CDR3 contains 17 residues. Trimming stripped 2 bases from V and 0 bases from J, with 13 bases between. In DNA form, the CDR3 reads TGTGCCAGTAGTATAAGCGGAGCCGGAGCAACTAATGAAAAACTGTTTTTT. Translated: CASSISGAGATNEKLFF.

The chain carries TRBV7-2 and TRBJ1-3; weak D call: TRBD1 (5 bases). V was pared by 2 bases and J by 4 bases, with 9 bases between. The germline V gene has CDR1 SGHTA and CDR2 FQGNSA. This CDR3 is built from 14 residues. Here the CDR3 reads CASSLRGAGNTIYF. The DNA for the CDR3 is TGTGCCAGCAGCTTACGAGGGGCCGGAAACACCATATATTTT.

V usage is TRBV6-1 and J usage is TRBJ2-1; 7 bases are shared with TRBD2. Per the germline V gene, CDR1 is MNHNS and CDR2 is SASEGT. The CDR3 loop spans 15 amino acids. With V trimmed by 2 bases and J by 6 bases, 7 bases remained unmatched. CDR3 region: CASSESGVGLNEQFF. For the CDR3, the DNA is TGTGCCAGCAGTGAAAGCGGGGTCGGGCTCAATGAGCAGTTCTTC.

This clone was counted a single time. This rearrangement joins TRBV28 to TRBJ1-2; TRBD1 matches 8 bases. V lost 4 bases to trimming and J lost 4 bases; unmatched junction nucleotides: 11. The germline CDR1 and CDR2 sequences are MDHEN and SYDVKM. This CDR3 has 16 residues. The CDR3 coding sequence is TGTGCCAGCAGTTCTGCCGCAGGGGGCGCAATCTATGGCTACACCTTC. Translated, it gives CASSSAAGGAIYGYTF.

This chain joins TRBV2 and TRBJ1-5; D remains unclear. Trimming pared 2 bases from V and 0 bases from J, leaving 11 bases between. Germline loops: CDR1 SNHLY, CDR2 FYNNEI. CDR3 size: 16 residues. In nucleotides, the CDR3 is TGTGCCAGCAGTGAATCGGTCAGCTATAGCAATCAGCCCCAGCATTTT. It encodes CASSESVSYSNQPQHF. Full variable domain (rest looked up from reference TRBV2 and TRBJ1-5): EPEVTQTPSHQVTQMGQEVILRCVPISNHLYFYWYRQILGQKVEFLVSFYNNEISEKSEIFDDQFSVERPDGSNFTLKIRSTKLEDSAMYFCASSESVSYSNQPQHFGDGTRLSIL.

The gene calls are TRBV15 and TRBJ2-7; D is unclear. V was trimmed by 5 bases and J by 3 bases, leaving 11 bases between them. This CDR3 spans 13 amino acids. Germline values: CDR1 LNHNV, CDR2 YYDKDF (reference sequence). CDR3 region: CATSERMDYEQYF. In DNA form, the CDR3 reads TGTGCCACCAGCGAAAGAATGGACTACGAGCAGTACTTC. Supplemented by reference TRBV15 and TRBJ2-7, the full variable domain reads DAMVIQNPRYQVTQFGKPVTLSCSQTLNHNVMYWYQQKSSQAPKLLFHYYDKDFNNEADTPDNFQSRRPNTSFCFLDIRSPGLGDTAMYLCATSERMDYEQYFGPGTRLTVT.

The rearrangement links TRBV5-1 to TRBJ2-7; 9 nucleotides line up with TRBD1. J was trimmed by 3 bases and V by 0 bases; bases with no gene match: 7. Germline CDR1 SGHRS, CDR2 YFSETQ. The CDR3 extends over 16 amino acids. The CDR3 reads CASSLAPPGQGYEQYF. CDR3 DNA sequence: TGCGCCAGCAGCTTGGCTCCCCCGGGACAGGGCTACGAGCAGTACTTC.

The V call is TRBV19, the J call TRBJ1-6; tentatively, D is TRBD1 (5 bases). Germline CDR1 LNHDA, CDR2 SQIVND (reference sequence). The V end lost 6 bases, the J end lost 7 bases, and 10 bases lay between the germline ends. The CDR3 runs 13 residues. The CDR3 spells CASREGENSPLHF. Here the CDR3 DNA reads TGTGCCAGTAGAGAAGGGGAAAATTCACCCCTCCACTTT.

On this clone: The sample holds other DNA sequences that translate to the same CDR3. The CDR3 here is CASSVAGNTEAFF. The CDR3 nucleotides are TGTGCCAGCAGCGTAGCAGGGAACACTGAAGCTTTCTTT. The chain links TRBV9 to TRBJ1-1, with D hard to call. Germline CDR1 and CDR2: SGDLS and YYNGEE. The CDR3 runs 13 residues. V lost 0 bases and J 1 base, leaving 4 bases between the germline ends.

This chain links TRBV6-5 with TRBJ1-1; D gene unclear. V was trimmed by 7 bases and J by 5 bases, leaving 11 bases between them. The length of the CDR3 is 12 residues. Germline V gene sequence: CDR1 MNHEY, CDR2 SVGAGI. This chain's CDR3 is CASIPVGTEAFF. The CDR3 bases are TGTGCCAGCATCCCTGTGGGTACTGAAGCTTTCTTT.

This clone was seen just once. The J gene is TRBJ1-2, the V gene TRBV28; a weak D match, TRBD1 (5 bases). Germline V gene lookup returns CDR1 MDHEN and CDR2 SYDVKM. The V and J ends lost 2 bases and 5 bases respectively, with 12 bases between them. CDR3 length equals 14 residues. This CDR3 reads CASSLQGRFYGYTF. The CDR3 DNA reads TGTGCCAGCAGTTTACAGGGAAGGTTTTATGGCTACACCTTC.

In DNA, the CDR3 is TGTGCCACCAGAGATAAGGAGACTAACTATGGCTACACCTTC. It specifies CATRDKETNYGYTF. The genes are TRBV24-1 and TRBJ1-2; no definite D call. The V end was cut by 7 bases, the J end by 0 bases, with 11 bases between. CDR3 length equals 14 residues. Germline values: CDR1 KGHDR, CDR2 SFDVKD.

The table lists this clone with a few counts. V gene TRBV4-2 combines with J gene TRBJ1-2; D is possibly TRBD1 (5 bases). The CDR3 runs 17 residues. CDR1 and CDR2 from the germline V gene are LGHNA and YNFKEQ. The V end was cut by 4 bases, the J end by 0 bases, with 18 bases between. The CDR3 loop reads CASSPYWRGSANYGYTF. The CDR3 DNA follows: TGTGCCAGCAGCCCATATTGGAGGGGCTCAGCTAACTATGGCTACACCTTC.

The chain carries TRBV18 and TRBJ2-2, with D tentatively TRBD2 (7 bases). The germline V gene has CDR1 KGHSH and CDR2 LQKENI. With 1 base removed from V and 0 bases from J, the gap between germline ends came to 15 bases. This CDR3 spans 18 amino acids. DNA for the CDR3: TGTGCCAGCTCACCACTTCTGGCGGGGGCAGCGAACACCGGGGAGCTGTTTTTT. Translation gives CASSPLLAGAANTGELFF. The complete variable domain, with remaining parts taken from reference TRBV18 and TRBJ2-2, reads NAGVMQNPRHLVRRRGQEARLRCSPMKGHSHVYWYRQLPEEGLKFMVYLQKENIIDESGMPKERFSAEFPKEGPSILRIQQVVRGDSAAYFCASSPLLAGAANTGELFFGEGSRLTVL.

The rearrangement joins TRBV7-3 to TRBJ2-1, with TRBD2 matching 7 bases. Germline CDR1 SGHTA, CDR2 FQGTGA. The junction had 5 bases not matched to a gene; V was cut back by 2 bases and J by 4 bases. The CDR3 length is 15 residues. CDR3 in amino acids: CASSLGGGPYNEQFF. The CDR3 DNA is TGTGCCAGCAGCTTAGGCGGGGGACCTTACAATGAGCAGTTCTTC.

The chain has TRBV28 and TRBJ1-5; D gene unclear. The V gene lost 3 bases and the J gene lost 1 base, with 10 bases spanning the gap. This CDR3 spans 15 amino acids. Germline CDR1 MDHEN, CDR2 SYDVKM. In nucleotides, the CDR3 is TGTGCCAGCAGTTTCTTGGACCGGAGCAATCAGCCCCAGCATTTT. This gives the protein CASSFLDRSNQPQHF.

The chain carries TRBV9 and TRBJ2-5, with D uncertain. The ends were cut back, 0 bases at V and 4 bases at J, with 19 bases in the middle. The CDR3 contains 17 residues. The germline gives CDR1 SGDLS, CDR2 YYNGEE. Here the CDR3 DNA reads TGTGCCAGCAGCGTAGGGGGTAACTCTAACGCTGGAGAGACCCAGTACTTC. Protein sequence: CASSVGGNSNAGETQYF.